These 14 T cell receptor beta chains came from one sample sequenced in a study of T cells after yellow fever vaccination. From the 5' RACE reads, TCRdb called clonotypes with MiXCR, one entry per CDR3 protein. The sample comprises 200,000 to 300,000 distinct CDR3 sequences, about an eighth of which are singletons, and 0.4% to 0.55% rests with the top ten. This sample comprised CD4+ T cells sorted from PBMCs, obtained 45 days after the yellow fever booster vaccination. All receptors derive from a man under 40 who received the YFV17D yellow fever vaccine.

This clonotype was seen a handful of times. The chain links TRBV7-2 to TRBJ2-1, with D maybe TRBD2 (6 bases). Germline CDR1 is SGHTA and CDR2 is FQGNSA. This CDR3 spans 12 amino acids. V was cut by 5 bases and J by 8 bases, with 10 bases left in between. The CDR3: CASSGGVDEQFF. The CDR3 DNA reads as TGTGCCAGCAGCGGAGGGGTCGATGAGCAGTTCTTC.

The rearrangement links TRBV10-2 to TRBJ2-1, with TRBD2 matching 12 bases. The CDR3 is 15 residues long. Germline assignment: CDR1 WSHSY and CDR2 SAAADI. The junction had 0 bases not matched to a gene; V was cut back by 6 bases and J by 0 bases. CDR3 nucleotide sequence: TGCGCCAGCAGGACTAGCGGGAGCTCCTACAATGAGCAGTTCTTC. It codes for CASRTSGSSYNEQFF.

This clonotype was detected ten times or more. V gene TRBV6-2 or TRBV6-3 combines with J gene TRBJ2-1, with TRBD2 matching 10 bases. The CDR3 sequence is 16 residues long. Germline loops: CDR1 MNHEY, CDR2 SVGEGT. V was pared by 7 bases and J by 10 bases, with 16 bases of the junction left unmatched. The DNA of the CDR3 is TGTGCCAGCACCAGTGGGCTAGCGGGGGTCAGAGGGGAGCAGTTCTTC. This gives the protein CASTSGLAGVRGEQFF.

The V call is TRBV5-1, the J call TRBJ2-7; possible D gene TRBD2, 5 bases. Germline V gives CDR1 SGHRS, CDR2 YFSETQ. V lost 1 base and J lost 5, with 10 bases in between. The CDR3 consists of 13 residues. The CDR3 region is CASSLRSSHEQYF. The DNA for the CDR3 is TGCGCCAGCAGCTTGCGGTCTAGCCACGAGCAGTACTTC. The full variable domain, rest sourced from reference TRBV5-1 and TRBJ2-7, is KAGVTQTPRYLIKTRGQQVTLSCSPISGHRSVSWYQQTPGQGLQFLFEYFSETQRNKGNFPGRFSGRQFSNSRSEMNVSTLELGDSALYLCASSLRSSHEQYFGPGTRLTVT.

For the CDR3, the DNA is TGTGCCAGCAGCCCCCGGGACAGGGTAAACGGAGAGACCCAGTACTTC. It yields the protein CASSPRDRVNGETQYF. The chain is built from TRBV7-2 and TRBJ2-5; 9 nucleotides line up with TRBD1. The V segment lost 5 bases and the J segment 4 bases; nucleotides outside the gene matches: 11. The CDR3 contains 16 residues. Germline values: CDR1 SGHTA, CDR2 FQGNSA.

This clonotype showed up just a few times. The chain uses TRBV12-3 or TRBV12-4 and TRBJ1-2, with D unresolved. V was pared by 5 bases and J by 8 bases, with 9 bases between. The CDR3 runs to 11 residues. The CDR3: CASSQISGYTF. In nucleotides, the CDR3 is TGTGCCAGCAGTCAGATAAGCGGCTACACCTTC.

The table lists this clonotype with a few counts. J is TRBJ1-4 and V is TRBV7-2; no firm D call. Germline CDR1 reads SGHTA; CDR2 reads FQGNSA. With 6 bases removed from V and 8 bases from J, the gap between germline ends came to 16 bases. There are 14 residues in the CDR3. The CDR3 loop is CASSFGPLQEKLFF. For the CDR3, the DNA is TGTGCCAGCAGTTTTGGGCCCCTACAGGAAAAACTGTTTTTT.

V gene TRBV4-3 combines with J gene TRBJ2-7, with D possibly matching TRBD2 (6 bases). The CDR3 has 15 residues. From germline, CDR1 is LGHNA and CDR2 YSLEER. V lost 2 bases and J 2 bases, leaving 13 bases between the germline ends. The DNA of the CDR3 is TGCGCCAGCAGCCAAAGGAGCGGGCCCGCCTACGAGCAGTACTTC. This codes for CASSQRSGPAYEQYF.

The rearrangement joins TRBV10-3 to TRBJ2-3; the D gene is possibly TRBD1 (5 bases). The CDR3 contains 14 residues. Per the germline V gene, CDR1 is ENHRY and CDR2 is SYGVKD. V was trimmed by 2 bases and J by 2 bases, leaving 8 bases between them. The CDR3 loop reads CAISEVGPTDTQYF. CDR3 DNA sequence: TGTGCCATCAGTGAGGTGGGGCCCACAGATACGCAGTATTTT.

This clonotype was counted between two and nine times. This sequence joins TRBV5-4 and TRBJ2-2; D is uncertain. Trimming pared 0 bases from V and 1 base from J, leaving 4 bases between. Germline assignment: CDR1 SGHNT and CDR2 YYREEE (reference sequence). The CDR3 loop spans 14 amino acids. The CDR3 bases are TGTGCCAGCAGCTTGGGGGTGAACACCGGGGAGCTGTTTTTT. Its translation: CASSLGVNTGELFF. The full variable domain, rest sourced from reference TRBV5-4 and TRBJ2-2, is ETGVTQSPTHLIKTRGQQVTLRCSSQSGHNTVSWYQQALGQGPQFIFQYYREEENGRGNFPPRFSGLQFPNYSSELNVNALELDDSALYLCASSLGVNTGELFFGEGSRLTVL.

The CDR3 spells CASSLGTGGKGEQFF. As DNA, the CDR3 is TGCGCCAGCAGCCTTGGGACAGGGGGAAAGGGTGAGCAGTTCTTC. The V call is TRBV5-1, the J call TRBJ2-1, with TRBD1 identical over 11 bases. Germline V gene lookup returns CDR1 SGHRS and CDR2 YFSETQ. The junction had 9 bases not matched to a gene; V was cut back by 4 bases and J by 9 bases. The CDR3 runs 15 residues.

CDR3 sequence (DNA): TGTGCCAGCAGTTTTGAGGCGGGAAAAAACTACGAGCAGTACTTC. It codes for CASSFEAGKNYEQYF. The J gene is TRBJ2-7, the V gene TRBV12-3 or TRBV12-4; D possibly corresponds to TRBD2 (6 bases). The CDR3 loop spans 15 amino acids. With 3 bases removed from V and 3 bases from J, the gap between germline ends came to 15 bases.

The chain employs TRBV20-1 and TRBJ2-5; TRBD2 agrees at 11 bases. The CDR3 spans 14 residues. The junction had 9 bases not matched to a gene; V was cut back by 8 bases and J by 4 bases. Germline V gene lookup returns CDR1 DFQATT and CDR2 SNEGSKA (reference sequence). In DNA form, the CDR3 reads TGCAGTTGTGGGGCTAGCGGGAGGCGAGAGACCCAGTACTTC. This codes for CSCGASGRRETQYF.

This clonotype has only a few counts. This chain uses TRBV3-1 with TRBJ2-1, with TRBD2 identical over 8 bases. CDR3 length: 14 residues. Looked up from germline, CDR1 is LGHDT and CDR2 is YNNKEL (reference sequence). After removal of 6 bases from V and 5 bases from J, the junction contained 6 bases not matched to a gene. CDR3 amino acids: CASRGGTSHNEQFF. Here the CDR3 DNA reads TGTGCCAGCAGGGGGGGGACTAGTCACAATGAGCAGTTCTTC.